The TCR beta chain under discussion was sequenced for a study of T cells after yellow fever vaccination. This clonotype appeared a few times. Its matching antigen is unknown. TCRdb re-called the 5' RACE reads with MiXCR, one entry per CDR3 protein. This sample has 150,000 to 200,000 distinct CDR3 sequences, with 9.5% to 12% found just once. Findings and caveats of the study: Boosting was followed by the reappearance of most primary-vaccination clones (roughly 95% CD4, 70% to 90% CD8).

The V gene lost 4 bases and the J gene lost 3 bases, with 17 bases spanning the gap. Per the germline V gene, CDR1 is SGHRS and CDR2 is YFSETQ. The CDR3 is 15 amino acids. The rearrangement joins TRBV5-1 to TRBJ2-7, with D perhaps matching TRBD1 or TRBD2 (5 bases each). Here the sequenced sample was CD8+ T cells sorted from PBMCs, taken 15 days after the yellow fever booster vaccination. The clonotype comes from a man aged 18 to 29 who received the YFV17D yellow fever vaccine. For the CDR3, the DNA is TGCGCCAGCAGCCCCGGGGCAGGGTCAGGCTACGAGCAGTACTTC. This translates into CASSPGAGSGYEQYF.